The rows below give T cell receptor beta chains drawn from one sample of a study of T cell repertoires in cytomegalovirus infection. TCRdb redid the calling of the reads with MiXCR, one entry per CDR3 protein. Here the sample spans approximately 750,000 distinct CDR3 sequences, 35% to 45% being singletons. The sample comprised PBMCs. These receptors were collected from a human donor in good health (CMV status not recorded). Some clones in this sample may be carry-over from other donors' samples. The CDR3 runs from the conserved cysteine through the conserved F or W. Each record gives: CDR3 protein, CDR3 DNA, J gene, clone size, V gene, D gene. A D gene is named only where the DNA matches it firmly. A clone size is listed for some rows: how often the clone was seen (once, few, many), or a class if it is expanded.

CASSQVPGWVQFF	TGTGCCAGCAGCCAAGTTCCAGGCTGGGTGCAGTTCTTC	TRBJ2-1	-	TRBV3-1	-
CASEKAVNEQFF	TGTGCCAGCGAAAAAGCGGTCAATGAGCAGTTCTTC	TRBJ2-1	once	TRBV9	-
CASNLAGVEIGELFF	TGTGCCAGCAATCTGGCAGGGGTCGAGATCGGGGAGCTGTTTTTT	TRBJ2-2	few	TRBV28	-
CSATRQNSNQPQHF	TGCAGTGCTACGCGACAGAATAGCAATCAGCCCCAGCATTTT	TRBJ1-5	-	TRBV20-1	-
CASSPAPGGGPYEQYF	TGTGCCAGCAGCCCCGCCCCTGGCGGGGGACCCTACGAGCAGTACTTC	TRBJ2-7	-	TRBV5-4	TRBD2
CSVRTGLAIGELFF	TGCAGCGTGAGGACGGGACTAGCTATCGGGGAGCTGTTTTTT	TRBJ2-2	-	TRBV29-1	TRBD2
CASSIDRETQYF	TGTGCCAGTAGTATTGACCGGGAGACCCAGTACTTC	TRBJ2-5	few	TRBV19	-
CASSLAPLAGVVSYNEQFF	TGTGCCAGTAGCCTCGCTCCACTAGCGGGAGTGGTCTCCTACAATGAGCAGTTCTTC	TRBJ2-1	-	TRBV19	TRBD2
CASNPPLAGGYEQYF	TGTGCCAGCAACCCCCCTTTAGCGGGAGGCTACGAGCAGTACTTC	TRBJ2-7	-	TRBV28	TRBD2
CASSLLGQSNTEAFF	TGTGCCAGCAGCCTCTTGGGGCAATCTAACACTGAAGCTTTCTTT	TRBJ1-1	-	TRBV7-3	-
CASSLPIYRDFNEKLFF	TGTGCCAGCAGTTTACCCATATACCGGGATTTTAATGAAAAACTGTTTTTT	TRBJ1-4	-	TRBV28	-
CASTLRDPHRNEQFF	TGTGCCAGCACCCTCCGGGACCCCCATCGGAATGAGCAGTTCTTC	TRBJ2-1	-	TRBV27	-
CASSWGGGAGAVDTQYF	TGTGCCAGCAGTTGGGGGGGTGGTGCGGGGGCTGTAGATACGCAGTATTTT	TRBJ2-3	few	TRBV6-6	-
CASSQDGTGSPTDTQYF	TGTGCCAGCAGCCAAGATGGGACTGGATCACCCACAGATACGCAGTATTTT	TRBJ2-3	few	TRBV4-2	-
CSANIGSYEQYF	TGCAGTGCTAATATCGGGAGCTACGAGCAGTACTTC	TRBJ2-7	-	TRBV20-1	-
CATSDRLVTPTDTQYF	TGTGCCACCAGTGACCGCCTTGTTACTCCCACAGATACGCAGTATTTT	TRBJ2-3	-	TRBV24-1	-
CASNNRQYTEAFF	TGTGCCAGCAACAACAGACAATACACTGAAGCTTTCTTT	TRBJ1-1	-	TRBV6-6	-
CASSIDRDSSYNEQFF	TGTGCCAGTAGTATAGATCGGGACAGCTCCTACAATGAGCAGTTCTTC	TRBJ2-1	-	TRBV19	TRBD1
CASSPGQLNTEAFF	TGTGCCAGCAGCCCCGGACAGCTAAACACTGAAGCTTTCTTT	TRBJ1-1	many	TRBV7-9	-
CATSDLQIGDEQFF	TGTGCCACCAGTGATTTGCAGATAGGGGATGAGCAGTTCTTC	TRBJ2-1	-	TRBV24-1	-
CASSLDPGSGNEQFF	TGTGCCAGCAGCTTAGATCCGGGTTCTGGAAATGAGCAGTTCTTC	TRBJ2-1	-	TRBV11-2	-
CASSLKWGTEAFF	TGTGCCAGCAGCTTAAAGTGGGGCACTGAAGCTTTCTTT	TRBJ1-1	-	TRBV11-3	-